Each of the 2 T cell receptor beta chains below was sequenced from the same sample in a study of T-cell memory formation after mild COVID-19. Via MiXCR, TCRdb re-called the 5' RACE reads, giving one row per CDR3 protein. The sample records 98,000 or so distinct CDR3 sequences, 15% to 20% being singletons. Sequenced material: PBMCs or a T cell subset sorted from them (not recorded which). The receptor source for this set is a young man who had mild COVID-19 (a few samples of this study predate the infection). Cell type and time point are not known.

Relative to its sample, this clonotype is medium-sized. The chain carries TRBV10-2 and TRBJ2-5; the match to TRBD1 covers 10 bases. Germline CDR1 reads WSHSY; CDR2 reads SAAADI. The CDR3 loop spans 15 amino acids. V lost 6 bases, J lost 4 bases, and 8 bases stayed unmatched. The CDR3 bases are TGCGCCAGCAGCGACAGGGACAGGGGAGGAGAGACCCAGTACTTC. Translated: CASSDRDRGGETQYF.

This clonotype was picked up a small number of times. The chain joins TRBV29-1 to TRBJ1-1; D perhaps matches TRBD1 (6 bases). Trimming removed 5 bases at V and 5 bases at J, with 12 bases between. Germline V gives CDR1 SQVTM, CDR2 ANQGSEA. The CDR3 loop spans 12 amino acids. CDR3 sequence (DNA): TGCAGCGTTATAGCCAGGGGAACTGAAGCTTTCTTT. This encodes CSVIARGTEAFF.